This passage covers 27 T cell receptor beta chains from one sample sequenced in a study of chemoradiotherapy in HPV16-positive cancers. The method was immunoSEQ multiplex PCR; TCRdb's version includes in-frame clones alone and lacks a portion of them. The sample includes fewer than 40,000 clones, more than 65% seen only once; the top ten take under 5.5%. This specimen was blood, taken from a patient who underwent chemoradiotherapy. The receptor set was obtained from a human donor with HPV-associated anogenital cancer.

This chain links TRBV6-5 with TRBJ2-4; tentatively, D is TRBD2 (7 bases). CDR3 size: 14 residues. Trimming pared 5 bases from V and 8 bases from J, leaving 16 bases between. CDR1 is MNHEY and CDR2 is SVGAGI in the germline V gene. The CDR3 loop is CASSRGGARDIQYF. The CDR3 DNA is TGTGCCAGCAGTAGGGGGGGGGCACGGGACATTCAGTACTTC.

This sequence joins TRBV5-1 and TRBJ1-1; 9 bases are shared with TRBD1. Trimming cost V 4 bases and J 1 base; bases outside gene matches: 5. CDR1 SGHRS and CDR2 YFSETQ come from the germline V gene. The CDR3 extends over 15 amino acids. CDR3 in DNA: TGCGCCAGCAGCGACCGGACAGGGGCGAACACTGAAGCTTTCTTT. Encoded protein: CASSDRTGANTEAFF.

This clone was found once. This chain joins TRBV4-1 and TRBJ2-3; no clear D gene. The CDR3 consists of 16 residues. V dropped 0 bases and J dropped 3 bases, with 13 bases sitting between them. Germline V gives CDR1 MGHRA, CDR2 YSYEKL. The chain's CDR3 is CASSQEARDRTDTQYF. CDR3 in DNA: TGCGCCAGCAGCCAAGAGGCCAGAGATCGGACAGATACGCAGTATTTT.

The V and J genes are TRBV19 and TRBJ2-3; D unclear. The ends were cut back, 4 bases at V and 0 bases at J, with 14 bases in the middle. The length of the CDR3 is 16 residues. Germline V gives CDR1 LNHDA, CDR2 SQIVND (reference sequence). The CDR3 nucleotides are TGTGCCAGTAGTACCCTTTCGTTCCGTAGCACAGATACGCAGTATTTT. Translation gives CASSTLSFRSTDTQYF. Full variable domain (missing parts from reference TRBV19 and TRBJ2-3): DGGITQSPKYLFRKEGQNVTLSCEQNLNHDAMYWYRQDPGQGLRLIYYSQIVNDFQKGDIAEGYSVSREKKESFPLTVTSAQKNPTAFYLCASSTLSFRSTDTQYFGPGTRLTVL.

This clone showed up just a few times. V is TRBV9 and J is TRBJ2-3, with TRBD2 identical over 11 bases. The V gene end was trimmed by 0 bases and the J gene end by 0 bases; junction bases not matched to a gene: 0. The CDR3 extends over 16 amino acids. Germline V gene data show CDR1 as SGDLS and CDR2 as YYNGEE. As DNA, the CDR3 is TGTGCCAGCAGCGTAGCTAGCGGGGGGAGCACAGATACGCAGTATTTT. This sequence encodes CASSVASGGSTDTQYF.

The chain couples TRBV9 to TRBJ2-7; D gene uncertain. Germline V gene sequence: CDR1 SGDLS, CDR2 YYNGEE. Trimming left V 2 bases short and J 4 bases short, with 16 bases between. CDR3 length equals 15 residues. CDR3 nucleotides: TGTGCCAGCAGCGTTGGCGGCTCGTTGGTATACGAGCAGTACTTC. As protein: CASSVGGSLVYEQYF. The whole variable domain, filled in from reference TRBV9 and TRBJ2-7, reads DSGVTQTPKHLITATGQRVTLRCSPRSGDLSVYWYQQSLDQGLQFLIQYYNGEERAKGNILERFSAQQFPDLHSELNLSSLELGDSALYFCASSVGGSLVYEQYFGPGTRLTVT.

The chain uses TRBV4-3 and TRBJ2-1, with TRBD2 matching over 10 bases. J lost 4 bases, V lost 0 bases, and 3 bases had no gene match. The CDR3 covers 16 residues. CDR1 and CDR2 from the germline V gene are LGHNA and YSLEER. The DNA of the CDR3 is TGCGCCAGCAGCCAAGATGGACTAGCGGAGTACAATGAGCAGTTCTTC. Protein: CASSQDGLAEYNEQFF.

J is TRBJ2-7 and V is TRBV5-6; 9 nucleotides match TRBD1. The ends lost 0 bases at V and 1 base at J; junction bases unmatched: 5. The germline CDR1 and CDR2 sequences are SGHDT and YYEEEE. This CDR3 region has 16 residues. The CDR3 sequence: CASSLGFGTGSYEQYF. The CDR3 DNA sequence: TGTGCCAGCAGCTTGGGGTTCGGGACAGGGTCCTACGAGCAGTACTTC.

This chain's CDR3 is CASSAGGGPDTQYF. In DNA form, the CDR3 reads TGTGCCAGCAGCGCGGGGGGAGGGCCAGATACGCAGTATTTT. The chain links TRBV9 to TRBJ2-3; 7 nucleotides match TRBD2. Germline CDR1 reads SGDLS; CDR2 reads YYNGEE. Unmatched junction bases numbered 5, after V lost 3 bases and J lost 4 bases. The CDR3 is 14 amino acids.

The chain has TRBV5-6 and TRBJ2-5, with D perhaps TRBD1 (6 bases). Per germline, CDR1 SGHDT and CDR2 YYEEEE. This CDR3 is 15 amino acids long. The V gene lost 2 bases and the J gene lost 5 bases, with 16 bases spanning the gap. This CDR3 is CASSFMGAFEETQYF. The CDR3 DNA is TGTGCCAGCAGCTTTATGGGGGCATTTGAGGAGACCCAGTACTTC.

The rearrangement uses TRBV7-9 and TRBJ2-7; 7 nucleotides align to TRBD1. The germline gives CDR1 SEHNR, CDR2 FQNEAQ (reference sequence). The CDR3 runs to 17 residues. With V trimmed by 0 bases and J by 0 bases, 8 bases remained unmatched. CDR3 residues: CASSLAGAGGASYEQYF. CDR3 nucleotides: TGTGCCAGCAGCTTAGCTGGAGCAGGGGGTGCCTCCTACGAGCAGTACTTC.

V gene TRBV2 combines with J gene TRBJ1-6; D gene unclear. The V end lost 8 bases, the J end lost 5 bases, and 13 bases lay between the germline ends. CDR3 size: 14 residues. Germline loops: CDR1 SNHLY, CDR2 FYNNEI. The CDR3 here is CASRMSRDNSPLHF. The CDR3, as DNA: TGTGCCAGCCGAATGAGTCGCGATAATTCACCCCTCCACTTT. Variable domain in full (rest from reference TRBV2 and TRBJ1-6): EPEVTQTPSHQVTQMGQEVILRCVPISNHLYFYWYRQILGQKVEFLVSFYNNEISEKSEIFDDQFSVERPDGSNFTLKIRSTKLEDSAMYFCASRMSRDNSPLHFGNGTRLTVT.

This clone has a handful of counts. The V call is TRBV29-1, the J call TRBJ1-2; no reliable D call. The CDR3 contains 10 residues. Between the trimmed V and J ends, which lost 6 bases and 2 bases, there was a span of 4 bases. CDR1 and CDR2 from the germline V gene are SQVTM and ANQGSEA. The DNA of the CDR3 is TGCAGCGTCGAGAACTATGGCTACACCTTC. Protein: CSVENYGYTF.

The chain couples TRBV15 to TRBJ2-5; D not resolved. Trimming took 9 bases from V and 0 from J, leaving 17 bases between them. CDR3 size: 15 residues. In germline, CDR1 is LNHNV, CDR2 YYDKDF (reference sequence). For the CDR3, the DNA is TGTGCCACGAAGCCTGGCGCCACCAACCAAGAGACCCAGTACTTC. Amino acid sequence: CATKPGATNQETQYF.

This clone came up once. The chain links TRBV12-2 to TRBJ1-1. TRBV12-2 is shown as a pseudogene. This CDR3 contains 17 residues. This chain's CDR3 is CASRPGGPLRGNTEAFF. The CDR3 DNA reads TGTGCAAGTCGCCCCGGGGGACCCTTACGGGGGAACACTGAAGCTTTCTTT.

The chain is built from TRBV18 and TRBJ1-1; the D is unclear. This CDR3 spans 16 amino acids. Trimming removed 1 base at V and 4 bases at J, with 16 bases between. Germline values: CDR1 KGHSH, CDR2 LQKENI. Here the CDR3 reads CASSPRVIVSRTEAFF. CDR3 sequence (DNA): TGTGCCAGCTCACCACGGGTTATAGTCTCGCGCACTGAAGCTTTCTTT. Supplemented by reference TRBV18 and TRBJ1-1, the full variable domain reads NAGVMQNPRHLVRRRGQEARLRCSPMKGHSHVYWYRQLPEEGLKFMVYLQKENIIDESGMPKERFSAEFPKEGPSILRIQQVVRGDSAAYFCASSPRVIVSRTEAFFGQGTRLTVV.

There are a few counts of this clone. This chain connects TRBV7-2 to TRBJ1-1, with unresolved D. The CDR3 spans 10 residues. Germline V CDR1 and CDR2: SGHTA, FQGNSA. Trimming took 5 bases from V and 8 from J, leaving 6 bases between them. The CDR3 DNA sequence: TGTGCCAGCAGCGTCCTAGAAGCTTTCTTT. The encoded protein is CASSVLEAFF.

The chain carries TRBV7-9 and TRBJ1-1; 7 bases are a match to TRBD1. CDR3 size: 15 residues. The junction had 8 bases not matched to a gene; V was cut back by 6 bases and J by 1 base. Germline assignment: CDR1 SEHNR and CDR2 FQNEAQ (reference sequence). CDR3 bases: TGTGCCAGCAGGCGCCCCGACAGGGCGAACACTGAAGCTTTCTTT. This codes for CASRRPDRANTEAFF.

The CDR3 sequence is CAPKGRGRHVPTVGYTF. DNA of the CDR3: TGTGCCCCAAAAGGCAGGGGGCGCCATGTCCCAACTGTTGGCTACACCTTC. This chain connects TRBV11-3 to TRBJ1-2; the match to TRBD1 covers 8 bases. The V gene end was trimmed by 11 bases and the J gene end by 7 bases; junction bases not matched to a gene: 24. The germline CDR1 and CDR2 sequences are SGHNT and YENEEA. The CDR3 extends over 17 amino acids.

V gene TRBV11-2 combines with J gene TRBJ2-5; 8 bases map to TRBD1. The J segment lost 5 bases and the V segment lost 1 base, leaving 6 bases of the junction unmatched. This CDR3 is built from 15 residues. Germline V gives CDR1 SGHAT, CDR2 FQNNGV. CDR3 sequence (DNA): TGTGCCAGCAGCTTAGGACAGGGGTTGGGGGAGACCCAGTACTTC. Amino acid sequence: CASSLGQGLGETQYF. The full variable domain, rest sourced from reference TRBV11-2 and TRBJ2-5, is EAGVAQSPRYKIIEKRQSVAFWCNPISGHATLYWYQQILGQGPKLLIQFQNNGVVDDSQLPKDRFSAERLKGVDSTLKIQPAKLEDSAVYLCASSLGQGLGETQYFGPGTRLLVL.

The V call is TRBV7-2, the J call TRBJ1-4; D remains ambiguous. V was clipped by 1 base and J by 3 bases, with 9 bases between them. This CDR3 has 15 amino acids. Germline CDR1 and CDR2: SGHTA and FQGNSA. The CDR3 DNA follows: TGTGCCAGCAGCTTAGGGGATATGGCTAATGAAAAACTGTTTTTT. Translating gives CASSLGDMANEKLFF.

The CDR3 nucleotides are TGTGCCAGCAGCACCCGACAGGCTCAGGGTGAAAAACTGTTTTTT. Residues: CASSTRQAQGEKLFF. This chain links TRBV7-9 with TRBJ1-4; the D gene is possibly TRBD1 (6 bases). The CDR3 extends over 15 amino acids. Trimming removed 5 bases at V and 7 bases at J, with 17 bases between. Germline CDR1 reads SEHNR; CDR2 reads FQNEAQ (reference sequence).

This clone has a single count. V gene TRBV10-3 combines with J gene TRBJ2-1, with 8 positions matching TRBD2. This CDR3 is built from 16 residues. CDR1 and CDR2 (germline): ENHRY, SYGVKD. Trimming cost V 8 bases and J 0 bases; bases outside gene matches: 9. This CDR3 reads CAIAEPGGSSYNEQFF. Here the CDR3 DNA reads TGTGCCATCGCTGAGCCGGGGGGGAGCTCCTACAATGAGCAGTTCTTC.

The chain recombines TRBV6-5 with TRBJ2-7, with D possibly TRBD1 on 6 matching bases. The V gene's germline CDR1 is MNHEY and CDR2 SVGAGI. Trimming took off 6 bases at V and 0 bases at J, with 15 bases between the two ends. CDR3 length: 15 amino acids. The CDR3 loop is CASRPGQSSSYEQYF. CDR3 DNA sequence: TGTGCCAGCAGACCCGGACAGAGCAGCTCCTACGAGCAGTACTTC.

In its sample, this clone was seen a few times. This chain connects TRBV9 to TRBJ2-2; possible D gene TRBD2, 6 bases. The CDR3 is 14 amino acids. The germline V gene encodes CDR1 SGDLS and CDR2 YYNGEE. Trimming took off 0 bases at V and 3 bases at J, with 6 bases between the two ends. CDR3 sequence reads: CASSVGGDTGELFF. The DNA of the CDR3 is TGTGCCAGCAGCGTAGGGGGGGACACCGGGGAGCTGTTTTTT.

The CDR3, as DNA: TGTGCCAGCAGTCGGGACAGGGTAGATGAAAAACTGTTTTTT. Translation gives CASSRDRVDEKLFF. V and J are TRBV7-9 and TRBJ1-4; 9 positions agree with TRBD1. The CDR3 covers 14 residues. The germline CDR1 and CDR2 sequences are SEHNR and FQNEAQ (reference sequence). V lost 6 bases to trimming and J lost 6 bases; unmatched junction nucleotides: 5.

This clone was detected only a few times. V gene TRBV11-2 combines with J gene TRBJ2-2, with no clear D. V was cut by 9 bases and J by 1 base, with 12 bases left in between. Germline CDR1 reads SGHAT; CDR2 reads FQNNGV. This CDR3 has 14 residues. The CDR3 spells CASNWQQNTGELFF. CDR3 in DNA: TGTGCCAGTAATTGGCAGCAGAACACCGGGGAGCTGTTTTTT.